This T cell receptor (beta chain) originates from a study of T-cell memory formation after mild COVID-19. Germline CDR1 is MNHEY and CDR2 is SVGAGI. The CDR3 is 13 residues long. Losses at the gene ends were 4 bases for V and 5 bases for J; bases not matched to a gene: 2. Regarding the study as a whole: CD4/CD8 balance held among clones contracting day 15 to 85, and later expanders leaned CD4+. Mainly in CM and EM were contracting CD4+ clones; CD8+ were in EMRA.

One entry per CDR3 protein, called by TCRdb with MiXCR from the 5' RACE reads. The sample holds more than 350,000 distinct CDR3 sequences, 20% to 25% seen once. Worth noting for this clonotype: Its cognate antigen is unknown.

The material sequenced was PBMCs or a T cell subset sorted from them (not recorded which). The origin of this receptor is an adult woman who had mild COVID-19 (a few samples of this study predate the infection). Cell type and time point are not known. The chain joins TRBV6-5 to TRBJ2-5; TRBD2 agrees at 9 bases. CDR3 bases: TGTGCCAGCAGTTCTAGCGGGGACGAGACCCAGTACTTC. Translation: CASSSSGDETQYF.